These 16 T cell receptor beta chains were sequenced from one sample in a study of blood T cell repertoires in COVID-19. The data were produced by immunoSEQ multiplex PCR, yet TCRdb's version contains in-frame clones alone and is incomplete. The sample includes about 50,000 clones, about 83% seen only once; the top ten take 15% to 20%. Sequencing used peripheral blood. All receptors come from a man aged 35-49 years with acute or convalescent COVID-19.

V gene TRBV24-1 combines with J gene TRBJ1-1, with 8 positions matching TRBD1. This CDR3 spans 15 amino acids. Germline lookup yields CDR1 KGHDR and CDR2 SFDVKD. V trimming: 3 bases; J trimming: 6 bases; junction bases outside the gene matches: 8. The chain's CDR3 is CATSDTQGAEAEAFF. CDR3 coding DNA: TGTGCCACCAGTGATACTCAGGGGGCGGAAGCTGAAGCTTTCTTT.

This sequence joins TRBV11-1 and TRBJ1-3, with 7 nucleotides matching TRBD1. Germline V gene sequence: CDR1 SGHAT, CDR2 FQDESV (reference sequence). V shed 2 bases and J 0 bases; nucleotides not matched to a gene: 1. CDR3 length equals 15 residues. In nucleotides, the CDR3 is TGTGCCAGCAGCTTACAGGGGGTCTCTGGAAACACCATATATTTT. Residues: CASSLQGVSGNTIYF.

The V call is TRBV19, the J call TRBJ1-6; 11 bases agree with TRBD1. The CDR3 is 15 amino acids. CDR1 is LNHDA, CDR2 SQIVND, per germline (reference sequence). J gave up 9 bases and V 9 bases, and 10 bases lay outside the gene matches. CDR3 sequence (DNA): TGTGCCAGCAAACTAGGACAGGGGGCGCCTTCACCCCTCCACTTT. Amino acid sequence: CASKLGQGAPSPLHF.

The CDR3 nucleotides are TGTGCCAGCAGCCAAGAGCTTAGCGGGAGTTACGAGCAGTACTTC. Protein sequence: CASSQELSGSYEQYF. V usage is TRBV4-2 and J usage is TRBJ2-7, with 9 bases matching TRBD2. Trimming removed 0 bases from V and 4 bases from J; junction bases left unmatched: 4. The CDR3 covers 15 residues. Germline V lookup: CDR1 LGHNA, CDR2 YNFKEQ.

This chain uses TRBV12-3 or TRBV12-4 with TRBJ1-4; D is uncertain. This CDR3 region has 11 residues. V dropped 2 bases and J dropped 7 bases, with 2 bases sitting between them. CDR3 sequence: CASSLREKLFF. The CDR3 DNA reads TGTGCCAGCAGTTTACGTGAAAAACTGTTTTTT.

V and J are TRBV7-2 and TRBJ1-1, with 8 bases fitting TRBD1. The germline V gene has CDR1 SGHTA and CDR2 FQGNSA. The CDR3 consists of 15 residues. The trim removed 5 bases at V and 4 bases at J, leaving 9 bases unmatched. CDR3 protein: CASSPGATGGTEAFF. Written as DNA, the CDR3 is TGTGCCAGCAGCCCCGGGGCCACAGGGGGCACTGAAGCTTTCTTT.

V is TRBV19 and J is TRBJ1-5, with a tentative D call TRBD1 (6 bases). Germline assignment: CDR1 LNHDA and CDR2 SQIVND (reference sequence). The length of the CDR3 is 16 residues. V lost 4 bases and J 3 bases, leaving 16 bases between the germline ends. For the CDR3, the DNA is TGTGCCAGTAGTACTGTGGGCAGGGGAGACAATCAGCCCCAGCATTTT. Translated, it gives CASSTVGRGDNQPQHF.

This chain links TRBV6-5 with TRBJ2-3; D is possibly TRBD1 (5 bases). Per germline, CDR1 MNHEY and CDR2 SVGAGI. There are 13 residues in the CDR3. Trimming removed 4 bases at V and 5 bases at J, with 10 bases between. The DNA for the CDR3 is TGTGCCAGCAGTTCAGGGTATGGAGATACGCAGTATTTT. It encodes CASSSGYGDTQYF.

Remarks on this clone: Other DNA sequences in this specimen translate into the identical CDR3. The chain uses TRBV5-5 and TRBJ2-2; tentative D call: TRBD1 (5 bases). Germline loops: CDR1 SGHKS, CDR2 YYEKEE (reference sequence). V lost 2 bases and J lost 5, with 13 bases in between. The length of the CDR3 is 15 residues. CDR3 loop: CASSLDRGSTGELFF. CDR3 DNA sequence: TGTGCCAGCAGCTTAGACAGAGGTAGTACCGGGGAGCTGTTTTTT. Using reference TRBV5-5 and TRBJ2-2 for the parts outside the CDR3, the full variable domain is DAGVTQSPTHLIKTRGQQVTLRCSPISGHKSVSWYQQVLGQGPQFIFQYYEKEERGRGNFPDRFSARQFPNYSSELNVNALLLGDSALYLCASSLDRGSTGELFFGEGSRLTVL.

The CDR3 is CASSPQTSGAKQFF. CDR3 bases: TGTGCCAGCAGCCCCCAGACTAGCGGGGCAAAGCAGTTCTTC. V is TRBV2 and J is TRBJ2-1; 11 bases align to TRBD2. The ends lost 6 bases at V and 11 bases at J; junction bases unmatched: 9. The CDR3 totals 14 residues. Germline V gives CDR1 SNHLY, CDR2 FYNNEI.

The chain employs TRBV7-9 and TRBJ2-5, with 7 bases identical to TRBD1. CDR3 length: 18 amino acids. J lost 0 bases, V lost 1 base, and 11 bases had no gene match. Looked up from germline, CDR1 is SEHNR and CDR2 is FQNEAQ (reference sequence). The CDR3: CASSLVYQGDPYQETQYF. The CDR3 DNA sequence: TGTGCCAGCAGCTTAGTTTACCAGGGGGACCCGTACCAAGAGACCCAGTACTTC. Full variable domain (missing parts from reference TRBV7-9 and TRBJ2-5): DTGVSQNPRHKITKRGQNVTFRCDPISEHNRLYWYRQTLGQGPEFLTYFQNEAQLEKSRLLSDRFSAERPKGSFSTLEIQRTEQGDSAMYLCASSLVYQGDPYQETQYFGPGTRLLVL.

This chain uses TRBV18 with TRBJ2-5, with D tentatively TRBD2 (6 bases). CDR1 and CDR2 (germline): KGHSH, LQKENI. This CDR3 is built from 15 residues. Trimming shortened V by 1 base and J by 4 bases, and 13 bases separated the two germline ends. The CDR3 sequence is CASSPLAESVETQYF. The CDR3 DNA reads TGTGCCAGCTCACCACTAGCGGAGTCGGTAGAGACCCAGTACTTC.

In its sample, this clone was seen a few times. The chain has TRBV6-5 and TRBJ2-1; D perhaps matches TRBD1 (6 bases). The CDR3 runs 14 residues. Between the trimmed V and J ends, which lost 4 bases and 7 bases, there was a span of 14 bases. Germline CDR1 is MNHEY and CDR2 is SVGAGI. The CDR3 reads CASSLGAWGNEQFF. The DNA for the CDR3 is TGTGCCAGCAGTTTGGGGGCCTGGGGGAATGAGCAGTTCTTC.

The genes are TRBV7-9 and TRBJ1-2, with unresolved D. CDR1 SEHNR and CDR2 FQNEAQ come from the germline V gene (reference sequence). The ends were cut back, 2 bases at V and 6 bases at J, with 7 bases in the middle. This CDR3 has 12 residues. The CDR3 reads CASSLQIHGYTF. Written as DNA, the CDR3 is TGTGCCAGCAGCTTACAAATTCATGGCTACACCTTC.

In DNA, the CDR3 is TGTGCCAGCAGCCCTTCTGGGGGGGGACTTCTCAATGAGCAGTTCTTC. Protein: CASSPSGGGLLNEQFF. The rearrangement uses TRBV3-1 (or the pseudogene TRBV3-2) and TRBJ2-1; 7 bases map to TRBD2. With 4 bases clipped from V and 6 bases from J, the junction kept 12 bases outside the gene matches. This CDR3 contains 16 residues. Germline CDR1 reads LGHDT; CDR2 reads YNNKEL (reference sequence).

The CDR3 sequence is CASSEVSGGGSPLHF. DNA of the CDR3: TGTGCCAGCAGTGAAGTAAGTGGGGGGGGTTCACCCCTCCACTTT. The chain combines TRBV6-1 with TRBJ1-6, with D perhaps matching TRBD1 (5 bases). Germline assignment: CDR1 MNHNS and CDR2 SASEGT. With 1 base removed from V and 9 bases from J, the gap between germline ends came to 13 bases. This CDR3 is 15 amino acids long.